Described below is a single T cell receptor beta chain sequence and its context. Its specificity is not known. Trimming removed 5 bases from V and 5 bases from J, with 15 bases in between. Germline CDR1 reads SEHNR; CDR2 reads FQNEAQ (reference sequence). The CDR3 runs to 15 residues. These data belong to a study of response to subunit inactivated influenza vaccine. Broader study findings: Few additional T cells are recruited per seasonal influenza vaccination, authors suggested.

Each CDR3 protein gets one entry after TCRdb re-called the RT-PCR reads with MiXCR. The sample has 500,000 or so distinct CDR3 sequences; approximately 15% are singletons. This clonotype was obtained from a man between 45 and 75 years old who received an inactivated influenza vaccine. This chain joins TRBV7-9 and TRBJ1-4; TRBD1 is a possible D gene (5 bases). Here the sequenced sample was CD4+ T cells sorted from PBMCs, taken around 25 months after vaccination. CDR3 loop: CASSPQGFGNEKLFF. In nucleotides, the CDR3 is TGTGCCAGCAGCCCCCAGGGCTTCGGGAATGAAAAACTGTTTTTT.